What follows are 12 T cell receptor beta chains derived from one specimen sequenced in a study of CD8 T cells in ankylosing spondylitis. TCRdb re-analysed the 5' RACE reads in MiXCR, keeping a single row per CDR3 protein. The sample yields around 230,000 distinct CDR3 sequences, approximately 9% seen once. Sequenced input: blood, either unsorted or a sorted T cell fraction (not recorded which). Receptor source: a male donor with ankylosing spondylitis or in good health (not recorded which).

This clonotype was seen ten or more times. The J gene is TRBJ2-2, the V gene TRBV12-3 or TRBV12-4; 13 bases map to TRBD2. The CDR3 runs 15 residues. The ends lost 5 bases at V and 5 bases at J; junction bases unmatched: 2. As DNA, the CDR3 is TGTGCCAGCAGTAGGACTAGCGGGAGTACCGGGGAGCTGTTTTTT. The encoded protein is CASSRTSGSTGELFF.

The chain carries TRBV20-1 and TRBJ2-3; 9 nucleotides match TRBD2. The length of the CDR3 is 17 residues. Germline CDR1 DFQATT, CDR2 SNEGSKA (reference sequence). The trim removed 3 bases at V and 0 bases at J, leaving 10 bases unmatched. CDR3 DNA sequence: TGCAGTGCTAGGTCCAGCGGGAGGTCTACTAGCACAGATACGCAGTATTTT. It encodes CSARSSGRSTSTDTQYF.

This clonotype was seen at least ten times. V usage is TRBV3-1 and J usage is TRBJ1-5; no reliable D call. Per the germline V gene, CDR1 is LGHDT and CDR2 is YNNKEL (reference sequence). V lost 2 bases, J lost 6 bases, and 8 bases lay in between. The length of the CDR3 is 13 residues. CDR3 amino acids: CASSQSVSQPQHF. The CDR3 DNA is TGTGCCAGCAGCCAAAGTGTATCTCAGCCCCAGCATTTT. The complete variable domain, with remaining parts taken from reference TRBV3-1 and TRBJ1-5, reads DTAVSQTPKYLVTQMGNDKSIKCEQNLGHDTMYWYKQDSKKFLKIMFSYNNKELIINETVPNRFSPKSPDKAHLNLHINSLELGDSAVYFCASSQSVSQPQHFGDGTRLSIL.

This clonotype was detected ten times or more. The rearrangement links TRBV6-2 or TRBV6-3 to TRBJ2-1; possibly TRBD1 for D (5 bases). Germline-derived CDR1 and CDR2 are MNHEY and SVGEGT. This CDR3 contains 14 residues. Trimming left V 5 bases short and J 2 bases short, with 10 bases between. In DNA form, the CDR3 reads TGTGCCAGCAGTAAGGACATCCCCTACAATGAGCAGTTCTTC. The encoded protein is CASSKDIPYNEQFF.

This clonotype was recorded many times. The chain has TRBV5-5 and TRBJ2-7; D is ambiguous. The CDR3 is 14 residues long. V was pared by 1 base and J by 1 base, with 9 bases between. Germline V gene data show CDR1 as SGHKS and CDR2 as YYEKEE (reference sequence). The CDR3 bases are TGTGCCAGCAGCTTGTCCGAGGTATCCTACGAGCAGTACTTC. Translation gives CASSLSEVSYEQYF. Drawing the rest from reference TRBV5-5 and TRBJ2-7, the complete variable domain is DAGVTQSPTHLIKTRGQQVTLRCSPISGHKSVSWYQQVLGQGPQFIFQYYEKEERGRGNFPDRFSARQFPNYSSELNVNALLLGDSALYLCASSLSEVSYEQYFGPGTRLTVT.

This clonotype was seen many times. The CDR3 spells CSARDNAGNSRSGNQPQHF. CDR3 sequence (DNA): TGCAGTGCTAGAGATAATGCAGGTAATTCGAGGTCCGGCAATCAGCCCCAGCATTTT. The V gene is TRBV20-1, the J gene TRBJ1-5, with D unclear. The V end was cut by 0 bases, the J end by 2 bases, with 23 bases between. The CDR3 has 19 amino acids. The germline CDR1 and CDR2 sequences are DFQATT and SNEGSKA (reference sequence).

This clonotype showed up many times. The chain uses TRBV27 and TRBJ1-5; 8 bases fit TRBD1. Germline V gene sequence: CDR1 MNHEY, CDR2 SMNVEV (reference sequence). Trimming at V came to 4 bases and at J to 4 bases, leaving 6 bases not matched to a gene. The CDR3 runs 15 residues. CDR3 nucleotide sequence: TGTGCCAGCAGTTCCCAGGGGGCTTTGAATCAGCCCCAGCATTTT. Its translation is CASSSQGALNQPQHF.

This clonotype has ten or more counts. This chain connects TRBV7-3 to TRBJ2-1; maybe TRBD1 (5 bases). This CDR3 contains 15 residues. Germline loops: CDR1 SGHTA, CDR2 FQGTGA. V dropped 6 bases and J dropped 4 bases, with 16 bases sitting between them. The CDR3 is CASSPDPGPYNEQFF. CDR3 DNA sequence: TGTGCCAGCAGTCCCGACCCAGGGCCTTACAATGAGCAGTTCTTC. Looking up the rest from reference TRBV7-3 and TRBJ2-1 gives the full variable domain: GAGVSQTPSNKVTEKGKYVELRCDPISGHTALYWYRQSLGQGPEFLIYFQGTGAADDSGLPNDRFFAVRPEGSVSTLKIQRTERGDSAVYLCASSPDPGPYNEQFFGPGTRLTVL.

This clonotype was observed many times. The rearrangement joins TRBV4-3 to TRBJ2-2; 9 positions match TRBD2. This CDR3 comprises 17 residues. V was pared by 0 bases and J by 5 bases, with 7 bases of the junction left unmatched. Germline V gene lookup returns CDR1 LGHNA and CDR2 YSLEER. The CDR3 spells CASSQDRVAGVTGELFF. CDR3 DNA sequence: TGCGCCAGCAGCCAAGATAGGGTAGCGGGAGTAACCGGGGAGCTGTTTTTT.

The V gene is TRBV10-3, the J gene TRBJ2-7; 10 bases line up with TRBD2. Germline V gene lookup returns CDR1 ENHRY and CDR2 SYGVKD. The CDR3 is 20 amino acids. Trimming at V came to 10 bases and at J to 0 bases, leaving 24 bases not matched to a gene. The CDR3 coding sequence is TGTGCCAGCTCTCGGACTAGCGGAGATCGAAGAACCCCCTTCTCCTACGAGCAGTACTTC. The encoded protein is CASSRTSGDRRTPFSYEQYF.

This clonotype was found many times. CDR3 nucleotide sequence: TGCAGTGCGCCTCTAGGGAATACGCAGTATTTT. As protein: CSAPLGNTQYF. V and J are TRBV20-1 and TRBJ2-3; D uncertain. Trimming took 6 bases from V and 7 from J, leaving 11 bases between them. Looked up from germline, CDR1 is DFQATT and CDR2 is SNEGSKA (reference sequence). The CDR3 spans 11 residues.

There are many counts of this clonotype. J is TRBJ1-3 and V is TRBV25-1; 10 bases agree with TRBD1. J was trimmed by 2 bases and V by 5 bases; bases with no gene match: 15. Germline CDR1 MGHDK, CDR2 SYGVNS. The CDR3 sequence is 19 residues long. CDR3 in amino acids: CASSSFGPGQGKTGNTIYF. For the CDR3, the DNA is TGTGCCAGCAGTTCATTTGGCCCGGGACAGGGGAAGACTGGAAACACCATATATTTT.